The sequence of this TCR beta chain was determined in a study of control samples from healthy donors and cancer patients. Produced via immunoSEQ multiplex PCR; TCRdb's table is partial and in-frame only. The profile shows roughly 120,000 clones, around 89% of them singletons. From germline, CDR1 is GTSNPN and CDR2 SVGIG (reference sequence). The V end was cut by 0 bases, the J end by 2 bases, with 14 bases between. The CDR3 contains 15 residues. Material: PBMCs. The rearrangement links TRBV30 to TRBJ2-7; D is ambiguous. This sequence was found in a woman aged 45-65 years with colorectal cancer. As DNA, the CDR3 is TGTGCCTGGAGTGTCCCCAGCGAACGTCCCTACGAGCAGTACTTC. Translation: CAWSVPSERPYEQYF.